Described below is a single TCR beta chain sequence and its context. Amplification yielded TCR beta CDR3 regions, with RNA transcripts as the source. RT-PCR in the first round (using the HTBI primer set) targeted the TCR CDR3. Each CDR3 protein is one row after TCRdb ran MiXCR on the multiplex PCR reads. This table holds some 700,000 distinct CDR3 sequences, 15% to 20% found once. The sample originates from a study of T cells in Graves' hyperthyroidism and ophthalmopathy. This CDR3 is built from 12 residues. From germline, CDR1 is LGHDT and CDR2 YNNKEL (reference sequence). Trimming left V 0 bases short and J 13 bases short, with 12 bases between. Diagnoses used clinical symptoms, serum thyroxine and TRAb, thyroid ultrasound and orbital computed tomography.

Sequenced material: blood. V gene TRBV3-1 combines with J gene TRBJ1-2; unclear D gene. This TCR derives from a man in his fifties with Graves' hyperthyroidism. The CDR3 loop is CASSQDERRTTF. CDR3 nucleotide sequence: TGTGCCAGCAGCCAAGACGAGCGGCGGACCACCTTC.